This section outlines one T cell receptor beta chain sequence together with its context. Its target is not known. This record comes from a study of T cell repertoires in cytomegalovirus infection. Study-level information: Selected CMV epitopes included recently identified HLA-C-restricted ones as well as well-studied HLA-B-restricted ones. Indicated by public TCR beta signatures were CMV infection and matching HLA type. Study results and limitations: Ex vivo responses were dominated by HLA-C-restricted CMV-specific TCR beta clonotypes. Totalled public TCR beta family frequency picked out people who carried CMV plus the relevant HLA.

MiXCR, applied by TCRdb to the reads, yields one record per CDR3 protein. The data show 600,000 to 700,000 distinct CDR3 sequences, with 30% to 40% seen just once and approximately 18% held by the top ten. This CDR3 has 15 residues. The V gene's germline CDR1 is MDHEN and CDR2 SYDVKM. V lost 7 bases and J 3 bases, leaving 15 bases between the germline ends. The source was cultured PBMCs, collected from culture after CMV antigen stimulation. This chain joins TRBV28 and TRBJ2-2; D is unresolved. The clonotype was recovered from a human donor in good health (CMV status not recorded). Some clones in this sample may be carry-over from other donors' samples. In nucleotides, the CDR3 is TGTGCCAGCACCCAAGGATCGGATTACACCGGGGAGCTGTTTTTT. Amino acid sequence: CASTQGSDYTGELFF.